These T cell receptor beta chains were read from a single sample in a study of CD8+ T cells in alopecia areata. This table comes from immunoSEQ multiplex PCR, and its TCRdb copy is limited to in-frame clones, with some not included. The repertoire holds roughly 250,000 clones, with 60% as singletons. The specimen was CD4+ T cells sorted from blood, collected at approximately week 51, from a patient treated with tofacitinib. The source is a human donor with alopecia areata. The CDR3 runs from the conserved cysteine through the conserved F or W. The D gene is left open where the match is weak. Expanded clones get a size class; other rows say once, few or many, or leave the size out.

v_gene	j_gene	d_gene	abundance	CDR3nt	CDR3aa
TRBV6-5	TRBJ2-1	.	.	TGTGCCAGCAGTTACTCTCCGGGGAACAATGAGCAGTTCTTC	CASSYSPGNNEQFF
TRBV5-1	TRBJ2-2	.	few	TGCGCCAGCAGTCTCTCAGGGGAGCTGTTTTTT	CASSLSGELFF
TRBV7-9	TRBJ2-5	TRBD2	.	TGTGCCAGCAGCTTTCGGGAGGGAAAGACCCAGTACTTC	CASSFREGKTQYF
TRBV11-2	TRBJ2-1	.	.	TGTGCCAGCAGCTTAAGGACCAGCTCCTACAATGAGCAGTTCTTC	CASSLRTSSYNEQFF
TRBV2	TRBJ1-1	.	few	TGTGCCAGCAGTGAAGCACGCCGTGTACCTTTCTTT	CASSEARRVPFF
TRBV7-2	TRBJ1-2	.	.	TGTGCCAGCAGCTTAGGACTGGGGTTGGGTAACTATGGCTACACCTTC	CASSLGLGLGNYGYTF
TRBV9	TRBJ1-4	TRBD1	.	TGTGCCAGCAGCTTGCGGACAGGCTTTGGGGAAAAACTGTTTTTT	CASSLRTGFGEKLFF
TRBV4-2	TRBJ2-7	.	few	TGTGCCAGCAGCCAAGGGGGAGGTAGCGGACCTACGACGCAGTACTTC	CASSQGGGSGPTTQYF
TRBV15	TRBJ2-7	TRBD1	.	TGTGCCACCAGCATAAAGACAGGGGCCGAGCAGTACTTC	CATSIKTGAEQYF
TRBV5-4	TRBJ2-5	.	.	TGTGCCAGCAGCTTCGCCCAGCCCCTCCAAGAGACCCAGTACTTC	CASSFAQPLQETQYF
TRBV30	TRBJ2-4	TRBD2	.	TGTGCCTGGAATCGGGGGGGAGCTCAGAACATTCAGTACTTC	CAWNRGGAQNIQYF
TRBV14	TRBJ1-4	.	.	TGTGCCAGCAGCCCCAGGGGATTTAATGAAAAACTGTTTTTT	CASSPRGFNEKLFF
TRBV30	TRBJ1-5	.	few	TGTGCCTGGAGTGAAGGGAGTCGGGGGAATCAGCCCCAGCATTTT	CAWSEGSRGNQPQHF
TRBV7-8	TRBJ1-2	.	.	TGTGCCAGCAGCTTTGGAGCAGGGTCCGGTGGCTACACCTTC	CASSFGAGSGGYTF
TRBV25-1	TRBJ1-6	.	.	TGTGCCAGCAGGCCGTTTGGGGACTCACCCCTCCACTTT	CASRPFGDSPLHF
TRBV9	TRBJ2-7	TRBD1	.	TGTGCCAGCAGCGCCTCCGGGACAGGGGGCGCAGAGCAGTACTTC	CASSASGTGGAEQYF
TRBV4-1	TRBJ2-5	.	.	TGCGCCAGCAGCCGCATCCCGGGACAAGACCAAGAGACCCAGTACTTC	CASSRIPGQDQETQYF
TRBV6-5	TRBJ2-7	.	.	TGTGCCAGCATACCTGCAGGGAGCTACGAGCAGTACTTC	CASIPAGSYEQYF
TRBV18	TRBJ2-5	TRBD2	few	TGTGCCAGCTCACCACGAGGCGGGGGAAACCAAGAGACCCAGTACTTC	CASSPRGGGNQETQYF
TRBV29-1	TRBJ2-3	.	.	TGCAGCGTCTTGGAGGGGGAGGGGACGCAGTATTTT	CSVLEGEGTQYF
TRBV29-1	TRBJ1-5	.	once	TGCAGCGTTGCAACAGCCTCGAATCAGCCCCAGCATTTT	CSVATASNQPQHF
TRBV7-2	TRBJ2-5	TRBD2	few	TGTGCCAGCAGCCCGACTAGCGGGGTTGAGACCCAGTACTTC	CASSPTSGVETQYF
TRBV5-1	TRBJ2-1	TRBD2	.	TGCGCCAGCAGACTGGGGACTAGCGGGTGGCGAGCGACGAGGGGTGAGCAGTTCTTC	CASRLGTSGWRATRGEQFF
TRBV25-1	TRBJ2-7	.	.	TGTGCCAGCAGTGCGCGGAGATCCTACGAGCAGTACTTC	CASSARRSYEQYF
TRBV5-4	TRBJ2-7	TRBD1	once	TGTGCCAGCAGCCCGTGGGGACAGGGAGGAGGCTACGAGCAGTACTTC	CASSPWGQGGGYEQYF
TRBV29-1	TRBJ1-1	.	.	TGCAGCGTTGATATGGGACGCGGGCAAACTGAAGCTTTCTTT	CSVDMGRGQTEAFF
TRBV9	TRBJ2-3	TRBD1	.	TGTGCCAGCAGCGTAGAACCGTTCTGGGACAGGGCTGGAGATACGCAGTATTTT	CASSVEPFWDRAGDTQYF
TRBV2	TRBJ2-3	TRBD2	few	TGTGCCAGCAGCGATCTAGCGGGGGGAGCAGATACGCAGTATTTT	CASSDLAGGADTQYF
TRBV29-1	TRBJ2-5	.	.	TGCAGCGTTCTTCAGGTCCAGACCCAGTACTTC	CSVLQVQTQYF
TRBV5-1	TRBJ1-2	TRBD1	.	TGCGCCAGCAGCACTCCGGACAGGGTGGATGGTACCTTC	CASSTPDRVDGTF
TRBV29-1	TRBJ1-4	.	.	TGCAGCGCCGGGGCAGGGGAAGTGGAAAAACTGTTTTTT	CSAGAGEVEKLFF
TRBV5-6	TRBJ2-2	.	many	TGTGCCAGCAGCCCGACAGCCGGGGAGCTGTTTTTT	CASSPTAGELFF
TRBV11-1	TRBJ2-5	TRBD1	.	TGTGCCAGCAGCTCACGGGACAGGGGATTTGAGACCCAGTACTTC	CASSSRDRGFETQYF
TRBV12-5	TRBJ2-4	.	.	TGTGCTAGTGGTTTAGGGTGGGGAAACATTCAGTACTTC	CASGLGWGNIQYF
TRBV15	TRBJ2-1	.	few	TGTGCCACCAGCAGAGGAGGTTTCGATGAGCAGTTCTTC	CATSRGGFDEQFF
TRBV5-4	TRBJ2-1	TRBD2	.	TGTGCCAGCAGCTTGAGGGGACTAGCAGGCGATGAGCAGTTCTTC	CASSLRGLAGDEQFF
TRBV6-5	TRBJ2-3	.	.	TGTGCCAGCAGTTATACGGGAGCAGATACGCAGTATTTT	CASSYTGADTQYF
TRBV2	TRBJ1-5	TRBD1	.	TGTGCCAGCAGCCAGGGGGCCGGGACTCAGCCCCAGCATTTT	CASSQGAGTQPQHF
TRBV7-8	TRBJ1-6	.	few	TGTGCCAGCAGCTCTCAGGGGAATTCACCCCTCCACTTT	CASSSQGNSPLHF
TRBV15	TRBJ1-6	TRBD1	.	TGTGCCACACAGGGACAGGGTTATAATTCACCCCTCCACTTT	CATQGQGYNSPLHF
TRBV29-1	TRBJ2-4	.	few	TGCAGCGTTGAGGTAGCCAAAAACATTCAGTACTTC	CSVEVAKNIQYF
TRBV25-1	TRBJ1-2	.	few	TGTGCCAGCAGAACCTCTGGGGGGGGTGACTATGGCTACACCTTC	CASRTSGGGDYGYTF
TRBV18	TRBJ1-4	.	few	TGTGCCAGCTCACGTACGAATGGTGAAAAACTGTTTTTT	CASSRTNGEKLFF
TRBV11-1	TRBJ2-7	.	few	TGTGCCAGCAGCTTAAGGAGAGGGTACGAGCAGTACTTC	CASSLRRGYEQYF
TRBV30	TRBJ1-2	TRBD1	.	TGTGCCTCCCGGGACAGTTACTATGGCTACACCTTC	CASRDSYYGYTF
TRBV11-2	TRBJ2-5	.	.	TGTGCCAGCAGCTTACACCAAGAGACCCAGTACTTC	CASSLHQETQYF
TRBV4-2	TRBJ2-5	TRBD2	.	TGTGCCAGCAGCCAAGCCCGGGGGGAGGGTCAAGAGACCCAGTACTTC	CASSQARGEGQETQYF
TRBV5-6	TRBJ1-1	.	few	TGTGCCAGCAGCCGGACAGTAGAAGCTTTCTTT	CASSRTVEAFF